The 24 T cell receptor beta chains reported below all come from one sample, sequenced in a study of shared clonotypes between healthy human individuals. Sequencing was performed with immunoSEQ multiplex PCR; in TCRdb, only in-frame clones are kept and a portion is missing. The table records around 2,000,000 clones, about 93% of them present only once. As defined, naive CD8 cells were CD45RO-negative and positively selected for CCR7, with terminally differentiated effector memory CD45RA+ cells excluded. Input material: naive CD8+ T cells from PBMCs. These receptors all come from a man aged 18-30 years in good health. Some clones in this sample may be carry-over from other donors' samples.

V gene TRBV29-1 combines with J gene TRBJ1-3; perhaps TRBD1 as D (6 bases). This CDR3 is built from 20 residues. V lost 0 bases and J 0 bases, leaving 24 bases between the germline ends. Germline CDR1 reads SQVTM; CDR2 reads ANQGSEA. Here the CDR3 DNA reads TGCAGCGTTGAAGATCGGGTGCGGGACACACGATCTCTCTCTGGAAACACCATATATTTT. Encoded protein: CSVEDRVRDTRSLSGNTIYF.

The CDR3 is CASRTGFVITGELFF. DNA of the CDR3: TGTGCCAGCAGGACAGGGTTCGTGATCACCGGGGAGCTGTTTTTT. This chain connects TRBV6-1 to TRBJ2-2, with 7 nucleotides matching TRBD1. The V and J ends lost 6 bases and 4 bases, in that order; junction bases with no gene match: 8. In germline, CDR1 is MNHNS, CDR2 SASEGT. The CDR3 length is 15 residues.

The chain carries TRBV7-8 and TRBJ1-5; maybe TRBD1 (5 bases). The CDR3 covers 17 residues. CDR1 is SGHVS and CDR2 is FQNEAQ in the germline V gene. V was pared by 5 bases and J by 1 base, with 18 bases between. For the CDR3, the DNA is TGTGCCAGCAGCGACTCGTTGGGGCAACTGAGCAATCAGCCCCAGCATTTT. It translates to CASSDSLGQLSNQPQHF.

This chain joins TRBV5-1 and TRBJ2-7; D ambiguous. Germline assignment: CDR1 SGHRS and CDR2 YFSETQ. The CDR3 has 14 amino acids. V lost 2 bases and J lost 0, with 9 bases in between. CDR3 region: CASSFYLGSYEQYF. The CDR3 bases are TGCGCCAGCAGCTTCTATCTGGGCTCCTACGAGCAGTACTTC.

This chain connects TRBV5-4 to TRBJ2-7; D might be TRBD1 or TRBD2, each matching 5 bases. The V end was cut by 3 bases, the J end by 4 bases, with 17 bases between. The germline CDR1 and CDR2 sequences are SGHNT and YYREEE (reference sequence). This CDR3 contains 15 residues. The CDR3 region has the DNA TGTGCCAGCAGCTGGGGTACCGGGACGGATTACGAGCAGTACTTC. Its translation is CASSWGTGTDYEQYF.

This clone was recorded once. V is TRBV11-2 and J is TRBJ2-1; 12 bases fit TRBD2. There are 16 residues in the CDR3. Trimming took 4 bases from V and 6 from J; bases not matched to a gene: 7. CDR1 and CDR2 from the germline V gene are SGHAT and FQNNGV. The CDR3 sequence is CASSSWTSGNLNEQFF. The DNA for the CDR3 is TGTGCCAGCAGCTCATGGACTAGCGGGAACCTCAATGAGCAGTTCTTC.

DNA for the CDR3: TGTGCCAGCAGTATGTGGGCAAGGGGTAACACTGAAGCTTTCTTT. This sequence encodes CASSMWARGNTEAFF. V gene TRBV28 combines with J gene TRBJ1-1; D is possibly TRBD1 (5 bases). The length of the CDR3 is 15 residues. Germline values: CDR1 MDHEN, CDR2 SYDVKM. V was shortened by 5 bases and J by 2 bases, with 15 bases between the two germline ends.

The J gene is TRBJ2-7, the V gene TRBV5-1, with 8 positions matching TRBD1. This CDR3 comprises 13 residues. From germline, CDR1 is SGHRS and CDR2 YFSETQ. V dropped 4 bases and J dropped 3; count of bases not matched to a gene: 3. DNA of the CDR3: TGCGCCAGCAGCGCGGACAGGGACTACGAGCAGTACTTC. Its translation: CASSADRDYEQYF. Supplemented by reference TRBV5-1 and TRBJ2-7, the full variable domain reads KAGVTQTPRYLIKTRGQQVTLSCSPISGHRSVSWYQQTPGQGLQFLFEYFSETQRNKGNFPGRFSGRQFSNSRSEMNVSTLELGDSALYLCASSADRDYEQYFGPGTRLTVT.

The chain joins TRBV10-3 to TRBJ2-1, with TRBD2 matching 7 bases. CDR3 length: 11 amino acids. J was trimmed by 9 bases and V by 6 bases; bases with no gene match: 2. CDR1 and CDR2 (germline): ENHRY, SYGVKD. The CDR3 region is CAIRGGGEQFF. The CDR3 nucleotides read TGTGCCATCAGAGGCGGGGGTGAGCAGTTCTTC.

J is TRBJ2-1 and V is TRBV19, with 11 bases identical to TRBD2. Germline lookup yields CDR1 LNHDA and CDR2 SQIVND (reference sequence). The CDR3 has 15 residues. After removal of 5 bases from V and 4 bases from J, the junction contained 4 bases not matched to a gene. This CDR3 is CASSLGTSGYNEQFF. CDR3 bases: TGTGCCAGTAGTCTCGGGACTAGCGGTTACAATGAGCAGTTCTTC.

The chain has TRBV4-1 and TRBJ2-7; perhaps D is TRBD1 or TRBD2 (5 bases each). This CDR3 is built from 14 residues. The germline CDR1 and CDR2 sequences are MGHRA and YSYEKL. V lost 2 bases, J lost 5 bases, and 13 bases lay in between. CDR3 residues: CASSQMDPGHEQYF. CDR3 nucleotide sequence: TGCGCCAGCAGCCAAATGGACCCGGGGCACGAGCAGTACTTC.

Notes on this clone: The DNA is left out, because the CDR3 cannot be placed on it with certainty; the CDR3 is given as TCRdb lists it. This rearrangement joins TRBV27 to TRBJ1-2. The CDR3 length equals 13 residues, ends included. Germline-derived CDR1 and CDR2 are MNHEY and SMNVEV (reference sequence). CDR3 amino acids: CATRGGYNYGCTF.

This chain links TRBV19 with TRBJ1-2, with 8 positions matching TRBD1. J gave up 5 bases and V 5 bases, and 13 bases lay outside the gene matches. Per the germline V gene, CDR1 is LNHDA and CDR2 is SQIVND (reference sequence). This CDR3 contains 16 residues. The CDR3 loop reads CASSPTGDPFLYGYTF. The CDR3 DNA sequence: TGTGCCAGTAGTCCGACAGGGGACCCTTTTCTTTATGGCTACACCTTC.

The genes are TRBV27 and TRBJ2-3; D is possibly TRBD1 (6 bases). Per germline, CDR1 MNHEY and CDR2 SMNVEV (reference sequence). V lost 4 bases and J 2 bases, leaving 10 bases between the germline ends. This CDR3 comprises 14 residues. The CDR3 spells CASSSRDITDTQYF. CDR3 sequence (DNA): TGTGCCAGCAGTTCCCGGGACATCACAGATACGCAGTATTTT.

The chain has TRBV9 and TRBJ2-7, with a tentative D call TRBD2 (5 bases). V gave up 4 bases and J gave up 7 bases, with 9 bases separating them. This CDR3 spans 11 amino acids. The germline gives CDR1 SGDLS, CDR2 YYNGEE. CDR3 residues: CASSPGLEQYF. CDR3 DNA sequence: TGTGCCAGCAGCCCAGGACTGGAGCAGTACTTC.

The chain recombines TRBV7-6 with TRBJ1-1; a possible D gene is TRBD1 (6 bases). This CDR3 region has 15 residues. V lost 1 base to trimming and J lost 1 base, with 10 bases between them. Germline V gene data show CDR1 as SGHVS and CDR2 as FNYEAQ. The CDR3 DNA is TGTGCCAGCAGCTTAGGAGGGGGGTGGAACACTGAAGCTTTCTTT. It translates to CASSLGGGWNTEAFF.

The J gene is TRBJ2-1, the V gene TRBV10-3; D is possibly TRBD1 (6 bases). Trimming shortened V by 4 bases and J by 6 bases, and 31 bases separated the two germline ends. From germline, CDR1 is ENHRY and CDR2 SYGVKD. The CDR3 sequence is 20 residues long. The CDR3 loop is CAISGWAAGAPPRLSNEQFF. CDR3 in DNA: TGTGCCATCAGTGGGTGGGCGGCAGGGGCCCCACCGAGGTTGTCCAATGAGCAGTTCTTC.

The rearrangement uses TRBV6-4 and TRBJ2-2; D is perhaps TRBD2 (6 bases). Deletions cut 6 bases from V and 5 bases from J, with 7 bases between. The germline V gene encodes CDR1 MRHNA and CDR2 SNTAGT. CDR3 length equals 12 residues. As DNA, the CDR3 is TGTGCCAGCAGGGGGAGGACCGGGGAGCTGTTTTTT. This sequence encodes CASRGRTGELFF.

This chain uses TRBV27 with TRBJ2-7; 9 nucleotides line up with TRBD2. CDR1 is MNHEY and CDR2 is SMNVEV in the germline V gene (reference sequence). This CDR3 is 13 amino acids long. V was pared by 5 bases and J by 6 bases, with 5 bases of the junction left unmatched. The CDR3: CASSAGGPGEQYF. The CDR3 DNA reads TGTGCCAGCAGTGCGGGAGGGCCGGGCGAGCAGTACTTC.

The J gene is TRBJ1-4, the V gene TRBV9; tentative D call: TRBD1 (5 bases). Trimming removed 8 bases at V and 0 bases at J, with 8 bases between. This CDR3 is 13 amino acids long. CDR1 and CDR2 (germline): SGDLS, YYNGEE. The CDR3 spells CASQQATNEKLFF. CDR3 sequence (DNA): TGTGCCAGTCAACAGGCAACTAATGAAAAACTGTTTTTT.

V and J are TRBV28 and TRBJ1-2; D gene uncertain. The V end was cut by 0 bases, the J end by 1 base, with 15 bases between. The germline gives CDR1 MDHEN, CDR2 SYDVKM. The CDR3 totals 17 residues. This CDR3 reads CASSLWGGSPYNYGYTF. The DNA for the CDR3 is TGTGCCAGCAGTTTATGGGGAGGGTCTCCTTATAACTATGGCTACACCTTC.

The table lists this clone with a count of one. V gene TRBV4-1 combines with J gene TRBJ2-3, with 11 bases lining up with TRBD1. Germline loops: CDR1 MGHRA, CDR2 YSYEKL. V shed 4 bases and J 5 bases; nucleotides not matched to a gene: 5. This CDR3 has 15 amino acids. CDR3 bases: TGCGCCAGCAGCCCTTCGGACAGGGGGCAAGATACGCAGTATTTT. Translation: CASSPSDRGQDTQYF.

This clone has a single count. The chain links TRBV28 to TRBJ1-4; TRBD1 is a possible D gene (5 bases). Trimming cost V 4 bases and J 4 bases, with 19 bases left between them. The CDR3 covers 17 residues. Germline lookup yields CDR1 MDHEN and CDR2 SYDVKM. The CDR3 nucleotides are TGTGCCAGCAGTTCCCCCAGGAGGGGCCGTCATAATGAAAAACTGTTTTTT. It codes for CASSSPRRGRHNEKLFF.

V usage is TRBV19 and J usage is TRBJ1-5; tentatively, D is TRBD1 (5 bases). V was trimmed by 0 bases and J by 0 bases, leaving 9 bases between them. Germline V gives CDR1 LNHDA, CDR2 SQIVND (reference sequence). The length of the CDR3 is 16 residues. The DNA of the CDR3 is TGTGCCAGTAGTATAGAAGCGGGGGATAGCAATCAGCCCCAGCATTTT. This codes for CASSIEAGDSNQPQHF.